The present entry profiles one T cell receptor beta chain with its context. Primers: 60 Vbeta forward and 13 Jbeta reverse. Repertoires were generated with immunoSEQ multiplex PCR, while TCRdb's copy carries only in-frame clones and drops some. The sample includes 150,000 to 200,000 clones, roughly 87% of them seen just once. This record belongs to a study of cytomegalovirus exposure and HLA in healthy donors. The CDR3 is made up of 14 amino acids. V shed 5 bases and J shed 4 bases, with 14 bases lying between them. CDR1 and CDR2 (germline): MDHEN, SYDVKM. Specimen: PBMCs. The V gene is TRBV28, the J gene TRBJ1-1, with a possible D match to TRBD1 (5 bases). This TCR came from a man in his forties or fifties in good health and CMV-seropositive. The CDR3 DNA reads as TGTGCCAGCAGTGGTGACAGTCGCTCCACTGAAGCTTTCTTT. Amino acids: CASSGDSRSTEAFF. Combining the CDR3 with reference TRBV28 and TRBJ1-1 gives the whole variable domain DVKVTQSSRYLVKRTGEKVFLECVQDMDHENMFWYRQDPGLGLRLIYFSYDVKMKEKGDIPEGYSVSREKKERFSLILESASTNQTSMYLCASSGDSRSTEAFFGQGTRLTVV.